The present TCR beta chain was sequenced within a study of blood T cell repertoires in COVID-19. CDR3 size: 15 residues. CDR1 MDHEN and CDR2 SYDVKM come from the germline V gene. The V and J ends lost 5 bases and 8 bases, in that order; junction bases with no gene match: 14. The method was immunoSEQ multiplex PCR; TCRdb's version includes in-frame clones alone and lacks a portion of them. The sample consists of approximately 280,000 clones, more than 75% of them appearing once. This chain connects TRBV28 to TRBJ1-1; 7 bases agree with TRBD1. Sequenced input: peripheral blood. This TCR was sampled from a woman aged 25 to 39 who had recovered from COVID-19. This chain's CDR3 is CASSLMPNDRDEAFF. In DNA, the CDR3 is TGTGCCAGCAGTCTTATGCCCAATGACAGGGACGAAGCTTTCTTT. Variable domain in full (rest from reference TRBV28 and TRBJ1-1): DVKVTQSSRYLVKRTGEKVFLECVQDMDHENMFWYRQDPGLGLRLIYFSYDVKMKEKGDIPEGYSVSREKKERFSLILESASTNQTSMYLCASSLMPNDRDEAFFGQGTRLTVV.